The 13 T cell receptor beta chains reported below all come from one sample, sequenced in a study of blood T cell repertoires in COVID-19. Assay used: immunoSEQ multiplex PCR; TCRdb lists only in-frame clones, some missing. This table has about 16,000 clones, about 89% appearing once. Sequencing used peripheral blood. Receptors originate from a man aged 55-75 years with acute or convalescent COVID-19.

The chain uses TRBV4-2 and TRBJ2-3; TRBD2 agrees at 10 bases. V lost 1 base, J lost 1 base, and 8 bases stayed unmatched. Germline-derived CDR1 and CDR2 are LGHNA and YNFKEQ. There are 18 residues in the CDR3. The CDR3: CASSQATRTSGGTDTQYF. The CDR3 nucleotides read TGTGCCAGCAGCCAAGCTACGAGGACTAGCGGAGGCACAGATACGCAGTATTTT.

The chain carries TRBV27 and TRBJ1-5; D gene unclear. Germline CDR1 MNHEY, CDR2 SMNVEV (reference sequence). The V end was cut by 8 bases, the J end by 5 bases, with 10 bases between. The CDR3 loop spans 12 amino acids. The CDR3 coding sequence is TGTGCCAGCGGGCGGAGGGATCAGCCCCAGCATTTT. As protein: CASGRRDQPQHF.

The gene calls are TRBV5-1 and TRBJ2-7, with TRBD1 identical over 9 bases. Germline CDR1 reads SGHRS; CDR2 reads YFSETQ. V lost 0 bases, J lost 4 bases, and 2 bases stayed unmatched. The CDR3 extends over 14 amino acids. CDR3 nucleotides: TGCGCCAGCAGCTTGGGACAGGGGGAGTACGAGCAGTACTTC. Encoded protein: CASSLGQGEYEQYF.

The J gene is TRBJ2-1, the V gene TRBV19; 8 bases fit TRBD1. The CDR3 loop spans 12 amino acids. Germline assignment: CDR1 LNHDA and CDR2 SQIVND (reference sequence). The junction had 4 bases not matched to a gene; V was cut back by 7 bases and J by 8 bases. The CDR3 loop is CASTQGGDEQFF. The CDR3, as DNA: TGTGCCAGTACACAGGGGGGCGATGAGCAGTTCTTC. Full variable domain (rest looked up from reference TRBV19 and TRBJ2-1): DGGITQSPKYLFRKEGQNVTLSCEQNLNHDAMYWYRQDPGQGLRLIYYSQIVNDFQKGDIAEGYSVSREKKESFPLTVTSAQKNPTAFYLCASTQGGDEQFFGPGTRLTVL.

CDR3: CASSFGGQGTDTQYF. In DNA, the CDR3 is TGTGCCAGCAGTTTCGGGGGGCAGGGCACAGATACGCAGTATTTT. The chain uses TRBV25-1 and TRBJ2-3; possible D gene TRBD2, 7 bases. The CDR3 runs to 15 residues. Trimming left V 5 bases short and J 1 base short, with 13 bases between. Looked up from germline, CDR1 is MGHDK and CDR2 is SYGVNS.

This rearrangement joins TRBV6-5 to TRBJ1-2, with D uncertain. Germline V gene lookup returns CDR1 MNHEY and CDR2 SVGAGI. V was cut by 7 bases and J by 4 bases, with 16 bases left in between. CDR3 length: 14 amino acids. The CDR3 loop is CASTRTEASYGYTF. In nucleotides, the CDR3 is TGTGCCAGCACACGGACGGAGGCTAGCTATGGCTACACCTTC.

The chain recombines TRBV11-3 with TRBJ2-7; 10 nucleotides align to TRBD2. CDR1 and CDR2 (germline): SGHNT, YENEEA. The ends lost 4 bases at V and 2 bases at J; junction bases unmatched: 2. The CDR3 covers 14 residues. CDR3 in amino acids: CASSSAGGPYEQYF. The CDR3 DNA is TGTGCCAGCAGCTCAGCGGGAGGGCCCTACGAGCAGTACTTC.

The chain carries TRBV5-1 and TRBJ1-6, with a possible D match to TRBD1 (5 bases). V lost 4 bases and J 0 bases, leaving 11 bases between the germline ends. This CDR3 is 16 amino acids long. Germline CDR1 SGHRS, CDR2 YFSETQ. The CDR3 sequence: CASSPMGGSYNSPLHF. CDR3 in DNA: TGCGCCAGCAGCCCGATGGGGGGCTCCTATAATTCACCCCTCCACTTT.

Points on this clone: Other DNA sequences of this sample code for an identical CDR3. The CDR3 nucleotides read TGTGCCAGCAGTCCCGGACAGCGGTACTCACCCCTCCACTTT. Its translation is CASSPGQRYSPLHF. This chain links TRBV7-2 with TRBJ1-6, with D possibly TRBD1 on 6 matching bases. From germline, CDR1 is SGHTA and CDR2 FQGNSA. The CDR3 extends over 14 amino acids. The V end lost 6 bases, the J end lost 10 bases, and 16 bases lay between the germline ends.

The CDR3 coding sequence is TGTGCCATCAATGGCGGAACCGGGGAGCTGTTTTTT. This translates into CAINGGTGELFF. The rearrangement uses TRBV10-3 and TRBJ2-2; D not resolved. CDR1 ENHRY and CDR2 SYGVKD come from the germline V gene. Trimming took 7 bases from V and 5 from J, leaving 8 bases between them. The CDR3 covers 12 residues.

The J gene is TRBJ2-5, the V gene TRBV11-2; D unresolved. The CDR3 covers 15 residues. V lost 0 bases to trimming and J lost 0 bases, with 8 bases between them. Germline-derived CDR1 and CDR2 are SGHAT and FQNNGV. CDR3 sequence reads: CASSLDSAYQETQYF. DNA of the CDR3: TGTGCCAGCAGCTTAGATTCAGCGTACCAAGAGACCCAGTACTTC. The whole variable domain, filled in from reference TRBV11-2 and TRBJ2-5, reads EAGVAQSPRYKIIEKRQSVAFWCNPISGHATLYWYQQILGQGPKLLIQFQNNGVVDDSQLPKDRFSAERLKGVDSTLKIQPAKLEDSAVYLCASSLDSAYQETQYFGPGTRLLVL.

This sequence joins TRBV28 and TRBJ2-5; D unclear. The ends were cut back, 6 bases at V and 5 bases at J, with 10 bases in the middle. The CDR3 is made up of 12 amino acids. Per germline, CDR1 MDHEN and CDR2 SYDVKM. CDR3 DNA sequence: TGTGCCAGCAGCACCTCGGTGGAGACCCAGTACTTC. Protein product: CASSTSVETQYF.

The rearrangement uses TRBV4-1 and TRBJ2-7; D is uncertain. The CDR3 runs to 14 residues. The V end was cut by 4 bases, the J end by 5 bases, with 15 bases between. From germline, CDR1 is MGHRA and CDR2 YSYEKL. CDR3 coding DNA: TGCGCCAGCAGCCCAACGACACAGCCAAACGAGCAGTACTTC. It codes for CASSPTTQPNEQYF.